The 2 T cell receptor beta chains presented below share a single source sample, sequenced in a study of beta chain features in type 1 diabetes. Sequencing targeted expressed TCRB transcripts, as all isolated RNA had been reverse transcribed. Profiled with immunoSEQ multiplex PCR; TCRdb holds only in-frame clones, not every one. The sample has about 260,000 clones; about 63% are singletons. The sample was naive CD4+ T cells from blood. The source of these receptors is a man aged 30 to 39 in good health.

This sequence joins TRBV20-1 and TRBJ2-7; no clear D gene. This CDR3 contains 11 residues. V lost 3 bases and J lost 4, with 7 bases in between. Germline CDR1 DFQATT, CDR2 SNEGSKA (reference sequence). This chain's CDR3 is CSASEDYEQYF. The CDR3 DNA reads as TGCAGTGCTAGTGAGGATTACGAGCAGTACTTC.

This chain connects TRBV29-1 to TRBJ2-7, with 7 bases identical to TRBD2. CDR1 is SQVTM and CDR2 is ANQGSEA in the germline V gene. Trimming at V came to 2 bases and at J to 1 base, leaving 5 bases not matched to a gene. The CDR3 is 14 amino acids. CDR3 bases: TGCAGCGTTGAACTGGGGGGGAAGTCCTACGAGCAGTACTTC. Amino acids: CSVELGGKSYEQYF.